This T cell receptor beta chain appears in the sequencing data of a study of blood T cell repertoires in COVID-19. Assay: immunoSEQ multiplex PCR; the TCRdb copy retains only in-frame clones and omits some. The table shows about 210,000 clones, with roughly 90% occurring only once. The CDR3 length is 16 residues. V shed 10 bases and J 4 bases; nucleotides not matched to a gene: 14. CDR1 is KGHDR and CDR2 is SFDVKD in the germline V gene. Sequences were obtained from peripheral blood. V and J are TRBV24-1 and TRBJ2-2, with 7 bases matching TRBD1. This TCR was sampled from a middle-aged woman with acute or convalescent COVID-19. CDR3 sequence: CATGSGTESITGELFF. The CDR3 DNA reads TGTGCCACTGGATCCGGGACAGAATCAATCACCGGGGAGCTGTTTTTT.